Presented here are 9 T cell receptor beta chains from one specimen sequenced in a study of T cells expressing NK-cell markers (dated by TCRdb to the early 2020s). Libraries were prepared through 5' RACE. This sample was sequenced with an Illumina HiSeq 2000. The reads were reprocessed in TCRdb, with one entry per CDR3 protein sequence and no accompanying DNA. The table for this sample records 550,000 or so distinct CDR3 sequences. Around 4% of the sample rests with the top ten. The sequencing input was blood T cells: a sorted CD56 or NKG2C T cell subset, CD4+ or CD8+ T cells, or bulk PBMC T cells (not recorded which). The receptors shown here come from a man aged 18-30 years in good health. Donor details come from another sample of the same person, matched by shared clones.

V and J are TRBV15 and TRBJ2-5. This CDR3 region has 16 residues. Germline V CDR1 and CDR2: LNHNV, YYDKDF (reference sequence). The CDR3 is CATSRDLGRDQETQYF.

The J gene is TRBJ2-1, the V gene TRBV27; the D gene TCRdb calls, TRBD2, cannot be checked with no DNA. CDR1 and CDR2 from the germline V gene are MNHEY and SMNVEV (reference sequence). The CDR3 loop spans 13 amino acids. CDR3: CATMTSGVNEQFF.

The chain combines TRBV20-1 with TRBJ1-1. CDR1 is DFQATT, CDR2 SNEGSKA, per germline (reference sequence). This CDR3 is 12 amino acids long. The CDR3 here is CSARFGNTEAFF.

The chain carries TRBV10-3 and TRBJ2-1. From germline, CDR1 is ENHRY and CDR2 SYGVKD. This CDR3 region has 13 residues. The CDR3 region is CAMSLLNGNEQFF.

V usage is TRBV29-1 and J usage is TRBJ2-3. This CDR3 is 14 amino acids long. Germline V lookup: CDR1 SQVTM, CDR2 ANQGSEA. This CDR3 reads CSVVLTLSTDTQYF.

The chain combines TRBV6-1 with TRBJ1-6; absent DNA, TCRdb's TRBD1 call cannot be checked. CDR3 size: 16 residues. Germline V CDR1 and CDR2: MNHNS, SASEGT. CDR3 in amino acids: CASSEVGVILGSPLHF.

This rearrangement joins TRBV29-1 to TRBJ2-5; TCRdb's D gene call, TRBD1, goes unchecked for lack of DNA. CDR3 length equals 13 residues. The germline V gene has CDR1 SQVTM and CDR2 ANQGSEA. CDR3: CSVVGGAARTQYF.

The V call is TRBV29-1, the J call TRBJ2-5; TCRdb indicates TRBD1, and absent DNA this call remains unverified. Germline V lookup: CDR1 SQVTM, CDR2 ANQGSEA. The CDR3 sequence is 13 residues long. CDR3: CSVVKEGEETQYF.

The V call is TRBV12-3 or TRBV12-4, the J call TRBJ1-4; lacking DNA, the TRBD1 call made by TCRdb goes unchecked. This CDR3 comprises 15 residues. CDR3 in amino acids: CASRILQGTEEKLFF.